These 26 T cell receptor beta chains share one sample of origin, sequenced in a study of blood T cells in healthy people across ages. Through a sample-barcoded 5' primer and a J-beta primer mix, a second PCR was run for roughly 7 to 12 cycles. Using its own MiXCR run on the 5' RACE reads, TCRdb lists one record per CDR3 protein. The table records 2 million or so distinct CDR3 sequences, around half of them present only once. The material sequenced was blood. Receptor source: a woman aged 40 to 49 in good health.

This chain connects TRBV15 to TRBJ1-2, with 7 positions matching TRBD1. Trimming cost V 2 bases and J 6 bases; bases outside gene matches: 3. The CDR3 is made up of 13 amino acids. Germline assignment: CDR1 LNHNV and CDR2 YYDKDF (reference sequence). CDR3 DNA sequence: TGTGCCACCAGCAGACCTCAGGGGGATGGCTACACCTTC. Residues: CATSRPQGDGYTF.

This clonotype was detected a few times. The chain links TRBV2 to TRBJ2-4, with 7 bases lining up with TRBD1. This CDR3 has 15 residues. The germline V gene has CDR1 SNHLY and CDR2 FYNNEI. Losses at the gene ends were 7 bases for V and 5 bases for J; bases not matched to a gene: 11. CDR3 protein: CASTRDSGVQNIQYF. The DNA for the CDR3 is TGTGCCAGCACTAGGGACAGTGGTGTTCAAAACATTCAGTACTTC.

This clonotype came up a few times. The chain recombines TRBV10-3 with TRBJ1-2, with 7 bases that match TRBD1. This CDR3 spans 14 amino acids. V was clipped by 6 bases and J by 2 bases; unmatched bases: 6. In germline, CDR1 is ENHRY, CDR2 SYGVKD. The CDR3 sequence is CAISSDRENYGYTF. DNA of the CDR3: TGTGCCATCAGCAGCGACAGGGAAAACTATGGCTACACCTTC.

This chain uses TRBV20-1 with TRBJ2-3; D may be TRBD1 (8 bases). Germline V gives CDR1 DFQATT, CDR2 SNEGSKA (reference sequence). V shed 6 bases and J shed 3 bases, with 16 bases lying between them. The CDR3 contains 14 residues. CDR3 sequence: CSAEGQGGTDTQYF. Here the CDR3 DNA reads TGCAGTGCAGAAGGACAGGGAGGGACAGATACGCAGTATTTT.

The CDR3 DNA sequence: TGCGCCAGCAGCCAAGTAAGACAGGGGGATGGGGCCAACGTCCTGACTTTC. Translating gives CASSQVRQGDGANVLTF. The chain carries TRBV4-1 and TRBJ2-6, with 9 nucleotides matching TRBD1. V dropped 1 base and J dropped 3; count of bases not matched to a gene: 4. The CDR3 is 17 amino acids. Per germline, CDR1 MGHRA and CDR2 YSYEKL.

The chain joins TRBV7-2 to TRBJ2-4; no reliable D call. Judging by the DNA end, TRBJ2-7 fits better; the J call may be wrong. Germline lookup yields CDR1 SGHTA and CDR2 FQGNSA. The CDR3 extends over 14 amino acids. The CDR3 sequence is CASSLGRHGREQYF. CDR3 in DNA: TGTGCCAGCAGCTTAGGTCGACATGGACGCGAGCAGTACTTC.

The chain employs TRBV5-5 and TRBJ2-7, with TRBD1 matching 10 bases. This CDR3 has 17 residues. In germline, CDR1 is SGHKS, CDR2 YYEKEE (reference sequence). Trimming cost V 2 bases and J 3 bases; bases outside gene matches: 11. In DNA, the CDR3 is TGTGCCAGCAGCTTTGGTTTTTCGGGACAGGGGCGCTACGAGCAGTACTTC. It encodes CASSFGFSGQGRYEQYF.

The V call is TRBV4-2, the J call TRBJ2-4, with 7 bases lining up with TRBD2. The CDR3 sequence is 14 residues long. Unmatched junction bases numbered 5, after V lost 3 bases and J lost 6 bases. Germline-derived CDR1 and CDR2 are LGHNA and YNFKEQ. The CDR3 sequence is CASSQGGVANIQYF. CDR3 sequence (DNA): TGTGCCAGCAGCCAGGGGGGGGTAGCAAACATTCAGTACTTC.

This clonotype came up a few times. The gene calls are TRBV5-4 and TRBJ1-2; no firm D call. From germline, CDR1 is SGHNT and CDR2 YYREEE (reference sequence). With 1 base removed from V and 4 bases from J, the gap between germline ends came to 8 bases. The CDR3 length is 13 residues. The CDR3 region has the DNA TGTGCCAGCAGCTTGAATGGATTCTATGGCTACACCTTC. This codes for CASSLNGFYGYTF.

The chain uses TRBV11-2 and TRBJ2-1; no clear D gene. The CDR3 loop spans 12 amino acids. The V end was cut by 5 bases, the J end by 8 bases, with 10 bases between. Germline loops: CDR1 SGHAT, CDR2 FQNNGV. CDR3 sequence reads: CASSASIDEQFF. The DNA for the CDR3 is TGTGCCAGCAGCGCCTCGATCGATGAGCAGTTCTTC.

V usage is TRBV5-1 and J usage is TRBJ1-2; 7 nucleotides match TRBD1. The ends lost 4 bases at V and 0 bases at J; junction bases unmatched: 12. Germline V gene lookup returns CDR1 SGHRS and CDR2 YFSETQ. CDR3 length: 17 residues. The CDR3: CASSIPTGTPTNYGYTF. The CDR3, as DNA: TGCGCCAGCAGCATCCCGACAGGGACCCCTACTAACTATGGCTACACCTTC.

V usage is TRBV20-1 and J usage is TRBJ2-5; tentative D call: TRBD1 (6 bases). Trimming pared 2 bases from V and 11 bases from J, leaving 18 bases between. CDR1 is DFQATT and CDR2 is SNEGSKA in the germline V gene (reference sequence). The CDR3 extends over 13 amino acids. The chain's CDR3 is CSARTGQSLEQYF. DNA for the CDR3: TGCAGTGCTAGAACGGGACAATCGTTGGAGCAGTACTTC.

The sample holds a few counts of this clonotype. The rearrangement joins TRBV9 to TRBJ1-2; no reliable D call. This CDR3 is 13 amino acids long. V gave up 0 bases and J gave up 7 bases, with 10 bases separating them. CDR1 and CDR2 from the germline V gene are SGDLS and YYNGEE. CDR3 residues: CASSVGKMAGYTF. DNA for the CDR3: TGTGCCAGCAGCGTAGGGAAGATGGCTGGCTACACCTTC. Looking up the rest from reference TRBV9 and TRBJ1-2 gives the full variable domain: DSGVTQTPKHLITATGQRVTLRCSPRSGDLSVYWYQQSLDQGLQFLIQYYNGEERAKGNILERFSAQQFPDLHSELNLSSLELGDSALYFCASSVGKMAGYTFGSGTRLTVV.

This clonotype was observed a single time. The chain carries TRBV20-1 and TRBJ2-4, with 9 bases identical to TRBD1. Trimming at V came to 3 bases and at J to 4 bases, leaving 7 bases not matched to a gene. The CDR3 runs to 15 residues. Per germline, CDR1 DFQATT and CDR2 SNEGSKA (reference sequence). CDR3 region: CSASEFGTGKNIQYF. DNA of the CDR3: TGCAGTGCTAGTGAATTCGGGACAGGGAAAAACATTCAGTACTTC.

The chain carries TRBV20-1 and TRBJ1-2; D might be TRBD1 (5 bases). Looked up from germline, CDR1 is DFQATT and CDR2 is SNEGSKA (reference sequence). The CDR3 sequence is 13 residues long. Trimming removed 4 bases at V and 1 base at J, with 10 bases between. In DNA, the CDR3 is TGCAGTGCTACCGACAGAAATAACTATGGCTACACCTTC. Protein product: CSATDRNNYGYTF.

The chain has TRBV12-3 or TRBV12-4 and TRBJ2-1; 10 bases match TRBD2. The V and J ends lost 4 bases and 4 bases, in that order; junction bases with no gene match: 7. This CDR3 is 16 amino acids long. The CDR3 region is CASSWESGGAYNEQFF. The CDR3 DNA is TGTGCCAGCAGTTGGGAGAGCGGGGGGGCATACAATGAGCAGTTCTTC.

V gene TRBV20-1 combines with J gene TRBJ2-3; maybe TRBD1 (7 bases). CDR3 length equals 15 residues. Germline assignment: CDR1 DFQATT and CDR2 SNEGSKA (reference sequence). V was trimmed by 5 bases and J by 2 bases, leaving 17 bases between them. Written as DNA, the CDR3 is TGCAGTGCTGGAGGGGGCGGGGAGTTCACAGATACGCAGTATTTT. Protein sequence: CSAGGGGEFTDTQYF.

CDR3 in amino acids: CASSFSGAYGYTF. The CDR3 bases are TGTGCCAGCAGTTTTTCCGGGGCCTATGGCTACACCTTC. The chain is built from TRBV27 and TRBJ1-2; TRBD1 is a possible D gene (5 bases). V was pared by 3 bases and J by 4 bases, with 9 bases between. This CDR3 is 13 amino acids long. Per germline, CDR1 MNHEY and CDR2 SMNVEV (reference sequence).

V and J are TRBV20-1 and TRBJ2-3; D not resolved. V lost 6 bases, J lost 2 bases, and 24 bases lay in between. The CDR3 covers 17 residues. Germline CDR1 DFQATT, CDR2 SNEGSKA (reference sequence). This CDR3 reads CSAGAPGVLVSTDTQYF. The CDR3 nucleotides read TGCAGTGCAGGCGCGCCAGGTGTTCTAGTATCCACAGATACGCAGTATTTT.

This chain connects TRBV28 to TRBJ2-1, with a tentative D call TRBD1 (6 bases). The V end lost 3 bases, the J end lost 9 bases, and 15 bases lay between the germline ends. The CDR3 spans 14 residues. CDR1 is MDHEN and CDR2 is SYDVKM in the germline V gene. The CDR3: CASSFVGALSEQFF. CDR3 nucleotides: TGTGCCAGCAGTTTTGTGGGGGCATTGAGTGAGCAGTTCTTC.

This chain uses TRBV6-5 with TRBJ2-7; D may be TRBD2 (5 bases). CDR1 is MNHEY and CDR2 is SVGAGI in the germline V gene. CDR3 length equals 17 residues. V was shortened by 2 bases and J by 1 base, with 18 bases between the two germline ends. For the CDR3, the DNA is TGTGCCAGCAGTTACGATTTACCGGGAATAATTTCCTACGAGCAGTACTTC. It encodes CASSYDLPGIISYEQYF.

The chain recombines TRBV6-5 with TRBJ2-7; 7 positions match TRBD1. The CDR3 sequence is 13 residues long. With V trimmed by 8 bases and J by 2 bases, 6 bases remained unmatched. The germline gives CDR1 MNHEY, CDR2 SVGAGI. The CDR3 spells CASHAGGPYEQYF. The CDR3 coding sequence is TGTGCCAGCCACGCAGGGGGTCCCTACGAGCAGTACTTC.

This clonotype showed up just a few times. V gene TRBV2 combines with J gene TRBJ2-1, with 7 bases fitting TRBD1. V lost 6 bases and J lost 6; bases outside the gene matches: 14. The CDR3 runs 16 residues. Looked up from germline, CDR1 is SNHLY and CDR2 is FYNNEI. CDR3 DNA sequence: TGTGCCAGCAGGGACGTTGGTACAGGGGTGGGCAATGAGCAGTTCTTC. Translated: CASRDVGTGVGNEQFF.

The sample holds a few counts of this clonotype. The chain combines TRBV2 with TRBJ2-7; D gene ambiguous. The V gene's germline CDR1 is SNHLY and CDR2 FYNNEI. V lost 5 bases, J lost 2 bases, and 10 bases lay in between. CDR3 length equals 13 residues. CDR3: CASSRTWTYEQYF. Here the CDR3 DNA reads TGTGCCAGCAGTCGGACCTGGACCTACGAGCAGTACTTC.

The genes are TRBV27 and TRBJ2-7; 8 bases match TRBD1. Trimming at V came to 2 bases and at J to 2 bases, leaving 5 bases not matched to a gene. The CDR3 covers 15 residues. From germline, CDR1 is MNHEY and CDR2 SMNVEV (reference sequence). This CDR3 reads CASSLAQGGTYEQYF. For the CDR3, the DNA is TGTGCCAGCAGTTTAGCACAGGGGGGTACCTACGAGCAGTACTTC.

The chain is built from TRBV5-6 and TRBJ2-3; no reliable D call. The CDR3 is 12 residues long. Germline V gene lookup returns CDR1 SGHDT and CDR2 YYEEEE. Trimming left V 5 bases short and J 2 bases short, with 6 bases between. The CDR3 DNA reads TGTGCCAGCAGAGTGTTCACAGATACGCAGTATTTT. Protein: CASRVFTDTQYF. The entire variable domain, with the rest obtained from reference TRBV5-6 and TRBJ2-3, is as follows: DAGVTQSPTHLIKTRGQQVTLRCSPKSGHDTVSWYQQALGQGPQFIFQYYEEEERQRGNFPDRFSGHQFPNYSSELNVNALLLGDSALYLCASRVFTDTQYFGPGTRLTVL.